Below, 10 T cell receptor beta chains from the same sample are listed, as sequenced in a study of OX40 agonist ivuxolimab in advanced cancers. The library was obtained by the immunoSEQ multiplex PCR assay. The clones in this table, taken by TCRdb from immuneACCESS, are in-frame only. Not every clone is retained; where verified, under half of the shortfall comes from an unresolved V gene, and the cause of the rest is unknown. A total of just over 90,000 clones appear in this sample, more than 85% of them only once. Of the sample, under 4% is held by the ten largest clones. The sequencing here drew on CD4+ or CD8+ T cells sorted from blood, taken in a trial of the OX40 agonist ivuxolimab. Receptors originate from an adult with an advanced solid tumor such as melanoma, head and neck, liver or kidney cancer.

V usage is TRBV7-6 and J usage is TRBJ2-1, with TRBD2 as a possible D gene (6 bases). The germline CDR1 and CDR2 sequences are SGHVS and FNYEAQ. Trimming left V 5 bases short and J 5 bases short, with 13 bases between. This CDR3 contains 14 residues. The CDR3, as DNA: TGTGCCAGCAGCCGATCGGGACTCCACAATGAGCAGTTCTTC. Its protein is CASSRSGLHNEQFF.

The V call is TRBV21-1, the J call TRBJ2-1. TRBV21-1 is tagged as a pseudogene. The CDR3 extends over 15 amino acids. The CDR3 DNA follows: TGTGCCAGCAGCAATAGGAAGGGGGGCTACAATGAGCAGTTCTTC. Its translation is CASSNRKGGYNEQFF.

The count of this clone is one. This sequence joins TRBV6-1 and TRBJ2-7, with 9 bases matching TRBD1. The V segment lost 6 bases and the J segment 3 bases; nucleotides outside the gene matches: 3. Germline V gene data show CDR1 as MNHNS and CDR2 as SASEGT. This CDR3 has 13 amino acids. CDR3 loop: CASRDRGLYEQYF. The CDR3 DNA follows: TGTGCCAGCAGGGACAGGGGACTCTACGAGCAGTACTTC.

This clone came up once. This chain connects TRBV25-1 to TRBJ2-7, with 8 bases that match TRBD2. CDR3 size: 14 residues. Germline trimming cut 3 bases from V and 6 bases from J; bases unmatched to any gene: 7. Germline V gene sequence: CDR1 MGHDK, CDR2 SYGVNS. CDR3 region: CASSDRAGAIEQYF. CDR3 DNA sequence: TGTGCCAGCAGTGATAGAGCGGGAGCTATCGAGCAGTACTTC.

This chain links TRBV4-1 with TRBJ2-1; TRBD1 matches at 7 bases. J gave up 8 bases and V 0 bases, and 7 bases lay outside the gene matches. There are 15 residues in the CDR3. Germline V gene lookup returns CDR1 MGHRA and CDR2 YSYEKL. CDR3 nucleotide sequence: TGCGCCAGCAGCCAAGAGGTGAGACAGGGCTATGAGCAGTTCTTC. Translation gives CASSQEVRQGYEQFF.

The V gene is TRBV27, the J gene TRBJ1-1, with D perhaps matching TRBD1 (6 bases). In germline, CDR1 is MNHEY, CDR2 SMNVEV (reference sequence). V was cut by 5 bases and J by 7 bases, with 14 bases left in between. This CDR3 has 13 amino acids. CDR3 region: CASSPTGLGEAFF. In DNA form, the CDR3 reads TGTGCCAGCAGTCCCACAGGGTTAGGTGAAGCTTTCTTT.

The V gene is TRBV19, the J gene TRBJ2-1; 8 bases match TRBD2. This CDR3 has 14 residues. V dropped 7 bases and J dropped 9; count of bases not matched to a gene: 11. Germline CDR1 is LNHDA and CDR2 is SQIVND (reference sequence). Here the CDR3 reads CASTQGREVTEQFF. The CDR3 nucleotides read TGTGCCAGTACCCAGGGGCGGGAGGTAACTGAGCAGTTCTTC.

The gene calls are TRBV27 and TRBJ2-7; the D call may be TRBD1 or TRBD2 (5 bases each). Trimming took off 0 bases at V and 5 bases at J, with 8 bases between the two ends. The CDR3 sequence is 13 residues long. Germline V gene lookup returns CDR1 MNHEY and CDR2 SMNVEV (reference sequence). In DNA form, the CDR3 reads TGTGCCAGCAGTTTATCCGAGGGGCACGAGCAGTACTTC. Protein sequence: CASSLSEGHEQYF.

The CDR3 sequence is CASSVVSDTQYF. As DNA, the CDR3 is TGTGCCAGCAGCGTAGTGTCCGATACGCAGTATTTT. The rearrangement uses TRBV9 and TRBJ2-3; D call uncertain. This CDR3 has 12 amino acids. The ends were cut back, 0 bases at V and 6 bases at J, with 5 bases in the middle. Germline V gives CDR1 SGDLS, CDR2 YYNGEE.

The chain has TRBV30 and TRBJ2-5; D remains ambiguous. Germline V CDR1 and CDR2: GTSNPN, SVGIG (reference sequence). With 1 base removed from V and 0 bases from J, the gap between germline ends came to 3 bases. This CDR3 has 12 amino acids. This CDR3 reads CAWSGDQETQYF. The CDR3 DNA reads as TGTGCCTGGAGTGGGGACCAAGAGACCCAGTACTTC.